These T cell receptor beta chains were read from a single sample in a study of blood T cell repertoires in COVID-19. Generated by immunoSEQ multiplex PCR, the TCRdb table keeps only in-frame clones and is missing some. The sample has about 230,000 clones; approximately 87% are singletons. Sequencing was performed on peripheral blood. These receptors originate from a woman aged 65 to 85 with active or convalescent COVID-19. Both conserved end residues are trimmed from each CDR3.

cdr3_length: 14; j_call: TRBJ1-3; v_call: TRBV5-4; cdr3_aa: ASSRGEARSGNTIY
cdr3_length: 13; j_call: TRBJ2-5; v_call: TRBV5-1; cdr3_aa: ASSLDVRREETQY
cdr3_length: 12; j_call: TRBJ2-7; v_call: TRBV7-2; cdr3_aa: ASSLAGQSYEQY
cdr3_length: 13; j_call: TRBJ1-2; v_call: TRBV6-5; cdr3_aa: ASNKQGRSSGGYT
cdr3_length: 13; j_call: TRBJ2-1; v_call: TRBV11-3; cdr3_aa: ASSLEGGRANEQF
cdr3_length: 12; j_call: TRBJ1-6; v_call: TRBV6-6; cdr3_aa: ASSYAGDNSPLH
cdr3_length: 9; j_call: TRBJ2-1; v_call: TRBV30; cdr3_aa: AWMAREEQF
cdr3_length: 11; j_call: TRBJ1-1; v_call: TRBV6-2/TRBV6-3; cdr3_aa: ASSSGLYTEAF
cdr3_length: 14; j_call: TRBJ2-5; v_call: TRBV30; cdr3_aa: AWKFISGSLGETQY
cdr3_length: 12; j_call: TRBJ1-2; v_call: TRBV5-8; cdr3_aa: ASSFDRAQMGYT
cdr3_length: 12; j_call: TRBJ2-7; v_call: TRBV4-1; cdr3_aa: ASSASSGSYEQY
cdr3_length: 11; j_call: TRBJ2-5; v_call: TRBV19; cdr3_aa: ASSRQIRETQY
cdr3_length: 11; j_call: TRBJ1-1; v_call: TRBV19; cdr3_aa: ASSMEQGTEAF